These 3 T cell receptor beta chains originate from one sample sequenced in a study of early T cells in non-severe SARS-CoV-2 infection. TCRdb called the 5' RACE reads again in MiXCR, with one record for every CDR3 protein. The sample has under 35,000 distinct CDR3 sequences; more than 6% are singletons. Specimen: whole blood. Receptors were obtained from an adult who was a healthcare worker with PCR-confirmed SARS-CoV-2 infection or an uninfected control (not recorded which).

The chain employs TRBV28 and TRBJ1-1, with 7 bases lining up with TRBD1. This CDR3 has 14 residues. Per germline, CDR1 MDHEN and CDR2 SYDVKM. The V gene end was trimmed by 6 bases and the J gene end by 10 bases; junction bases not matched to a gene: 14. The CDR3 sequence: CASSPGTTGVGAFF. CDR3 coding DNA: TGTGCCAGCAGCCCCGGAACTACAGGGGTGGGAGCTTTCTTT.

In this sample, this clonotype turned up many times. The V gene is TRBV6-5, the J gene TRBJ1-2; D is ambiguous. V was cut by 0 bases and J by 3 bases, with 8 bases left in between. The germline V gene encodes CDR1 MNHEY and CDR2 SVGAGI. The CDR3 covers 14 residues. The chain's CDR3 is CASSYSEEDYGYTF. CDR3 DNA: TGTGCCAGCAGTTACTCGGAGGAGGACTATGGCTACACCTTC.

This clonotype was seen only a few times. The V and J genes are TRBV20-1 and TRBJ2-7, with 7 bases that match TRBD1. V lost 2 bases, J lost 3 bases, and 10 bases stayed unmatched. This CDR3 has 15 amino acids. CDR1 and CDR2 from the germline V gene are DFQATT and SNEGSKA (reference sequence). The CDR3 is CSARKSGTEIYEQYF. In nucleotides, the CDR3 is TGCAGTGCTAGAAAAAGTGGGACAGAAATCTACGAGCAGTACTTC.